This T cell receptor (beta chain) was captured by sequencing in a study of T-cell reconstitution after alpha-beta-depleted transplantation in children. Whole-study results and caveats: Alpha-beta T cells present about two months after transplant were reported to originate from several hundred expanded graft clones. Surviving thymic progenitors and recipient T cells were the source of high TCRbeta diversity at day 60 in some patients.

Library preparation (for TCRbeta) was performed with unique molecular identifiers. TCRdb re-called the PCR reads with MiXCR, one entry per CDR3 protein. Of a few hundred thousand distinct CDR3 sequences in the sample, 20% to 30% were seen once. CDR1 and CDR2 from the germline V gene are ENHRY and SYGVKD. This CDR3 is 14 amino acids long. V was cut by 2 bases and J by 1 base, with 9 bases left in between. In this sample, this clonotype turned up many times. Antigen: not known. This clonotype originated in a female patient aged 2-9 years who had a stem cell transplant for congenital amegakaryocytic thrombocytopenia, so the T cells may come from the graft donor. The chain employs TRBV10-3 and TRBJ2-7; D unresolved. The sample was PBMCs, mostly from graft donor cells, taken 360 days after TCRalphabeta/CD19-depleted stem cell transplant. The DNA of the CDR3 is TGTGCCATCAGTGAGCCTGGTCCTTCCTACGAGCAGTACTTC. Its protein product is CAISEPGPSYEQYF.